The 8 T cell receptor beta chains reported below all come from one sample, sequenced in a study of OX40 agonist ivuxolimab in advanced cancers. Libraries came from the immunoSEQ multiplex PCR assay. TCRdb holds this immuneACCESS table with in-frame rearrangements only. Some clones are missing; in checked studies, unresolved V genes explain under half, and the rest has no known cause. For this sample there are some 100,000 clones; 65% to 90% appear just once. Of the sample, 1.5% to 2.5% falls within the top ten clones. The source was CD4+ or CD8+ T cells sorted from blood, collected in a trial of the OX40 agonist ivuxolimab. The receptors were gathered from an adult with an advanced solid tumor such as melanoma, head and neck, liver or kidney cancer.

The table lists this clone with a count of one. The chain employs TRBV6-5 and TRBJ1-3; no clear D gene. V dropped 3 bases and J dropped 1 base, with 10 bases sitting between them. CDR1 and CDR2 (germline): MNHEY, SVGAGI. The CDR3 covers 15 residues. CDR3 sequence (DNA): TGTGCCAGCAGTTATCAAGGCTATTCTGGAAACACCATATATTTT. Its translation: CASSYQGYSGNTIYF.

The CDR3 region is CASSYPGAGSGAFF. The CDR3 bases are TGTGCCAGCAGTTACCCCGGGGCGGGCTCGGGAGCTTTCTTT. The chain is built from TRBV6-5 and TRBJ1-1; D perhaps matches TRBD1 (5 bases). This CDR3 region has 14 residues. Trimming shortened V by 2 bases and J by 10 bases, and 17 bases separated the two germline ends. Germline loops: CDR1 MNHEY, CDR2 SVGAGI.

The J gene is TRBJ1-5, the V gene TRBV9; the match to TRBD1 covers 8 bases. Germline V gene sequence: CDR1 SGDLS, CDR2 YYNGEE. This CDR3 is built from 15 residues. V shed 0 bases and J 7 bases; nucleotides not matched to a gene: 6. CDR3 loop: CASSVGQGAGQPQHF. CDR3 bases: TGTGCCAGCAGCGTAGGTCAGGGGGCTGGGCAGCCCCAGCATTTT.

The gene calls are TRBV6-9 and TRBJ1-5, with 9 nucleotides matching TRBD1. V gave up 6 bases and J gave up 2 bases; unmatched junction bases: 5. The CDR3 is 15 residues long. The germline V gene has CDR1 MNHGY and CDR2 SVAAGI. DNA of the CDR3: TGTGCCAGCAGCTCGGACAGGGGTGGCAATCAGCCCCAGCATTTT. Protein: CASSSDRGGNQPQHF.

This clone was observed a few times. CDR3 residues: CSADGGGRKLAGAADTQYF. The CDR3 nucleotides are TGCAGCGCCGACGGCGGGGGGAGGAAACTAGCGGGAGCCGCAGATACGCAGTATTTT. The J gene is TRBJ2-3, the V gene TRBV29-1; TRBD2 aligns across 11 bases. The junction had 22 bases not matched to a gene; V was cut back by 7 bases and J by 4 bases. Germline-derived CDR1 and CDR2 are SQVTM and ANQGSEA. This CDR3 spans 19 amino acids.

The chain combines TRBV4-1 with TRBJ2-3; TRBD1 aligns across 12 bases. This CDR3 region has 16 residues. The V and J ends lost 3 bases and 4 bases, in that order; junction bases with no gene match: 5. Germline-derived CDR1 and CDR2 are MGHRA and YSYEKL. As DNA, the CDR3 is TGCGCCAGCAGCCACTGGGACAGGGGGCACCCAGATACGCAGTATTTT. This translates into CASSHWDRGHPDTQYF.

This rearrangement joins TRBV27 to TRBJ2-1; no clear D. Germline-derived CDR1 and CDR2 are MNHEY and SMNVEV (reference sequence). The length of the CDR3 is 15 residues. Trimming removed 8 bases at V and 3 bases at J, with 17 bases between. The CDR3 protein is CASLPVADLYNEQFF. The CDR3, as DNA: TGTGCCAGCCTCCCGGTGGCAGACCTCTACAATGAGCAGTTCTTC.

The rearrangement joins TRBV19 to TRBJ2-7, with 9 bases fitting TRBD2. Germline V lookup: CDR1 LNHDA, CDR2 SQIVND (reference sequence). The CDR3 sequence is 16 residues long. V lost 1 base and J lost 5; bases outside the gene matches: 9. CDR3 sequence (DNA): TGTGCCAGTAGTATAGCCGGTAGCGGGAGCCTCAACGAGCAGTACTTC. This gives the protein CASSIAGSGSLNEQYF.